What follows are 2 T cell receptor beta chains derived from one specimen sequenced in a study of human versus mouse CDR3 diversity and MHC coevolution. TCRdb's table, derived via immunoSEQ multiplex PCR, lists solely in-frame clones and lacks some. Of about 60,000 clones listed, just under 95% are singletons. The material sequenced was naive CD4+ T cells from blood. Subset denoted: CD45RO-negative CD62L-positive naive CD4 T cells. These receptors came from a person in their sixties or seventies in good health.

The V gene is TRBV5-4, the J gene TRBJ2-2; 7 bases agree with TRBD1. In germline, CDR1 is SGHNT, CDR2 YYREEE (reference sequence). This CDR3 is 18 amino acids long. Unmatched junction bases numbered 12, after V lost 4 bases and J lost 0 bases. CDR3 residues: CASSPSWGQSANTGELFF. CDR3 nucleotides: TGTGCCAGCAGCCCTTCTTGGGGACAGTCCGCGAACACCGGGGAGCTGTTTTTT.

The chain is built from TRBV5-4 and TRBJ2-1; weak D call: TRBD1 (6 bases). This CDR3 comprises 12 residues. Germline CDR1 is SGHNT and CDR2 is YYREEE (reference sequence). V lost 0 bases to trimming and J lost 9 bases, with 7 bases between them. DNA of the CDR3: TGTGCCAGCAGCTTGGTACAGGGTGAGCAGTTCTTC. This translates into CASSLVQGEQFF.